Shown below are 12 T cell receptor beta chains from a single sample sequenced in a study of T-cell memory formation after mild COVID-19. TCRdb re-called the 5' RACE reads with MiXCR, one entry per CDR3 protein. The sample records around 260,000 distinct CDR3 sequences, roughly 17% being singletons. Sequenced: PBMCs or a T cell subset sorted from them (not recorded which). These receptors came from a man aged 18 to 30 who had mild COVID-19 (a few samples of this study predate the infection). Cell type and time point are not known.

This clonotype was detected only a few times. The rearrangement joins TRBV9 to TRBJ2-2; D call uncertain. The CDR3 has 16 residues. Germline V gene data show CDR1 as SGDLS and CDR2 as YYNGEE. With 0 bases removed from V and 4 bases from J, the gap between germline ends came to 13 bases. The CDR3 spells CASSVEGGAGTGELFF. CDR3 coding DNA: TGTGCCAGCAGCGTAGAGGGTGGAGCCGGCACCGGGGAGCTGTTTTTT.

V and J are TRBV12-3 or TRBV12-4 and TRBJ1-1, with TRBD1 matching over 8 bases. The CDR3 is 14 amino acids. The V and J ends lost 6 bases and 5 bases, in that order; junction bases with no gene match: 8. Here the CDR3 DNA reads TGTGCCAGCAGCCGCGGACAGGGTTGGACTGAAGCTTTCTTT. It encodes CASSRGQGWTEAFF.

The rearrangement joins TRBV5-1 to TRBJ2-1; TRBD2 aligns across 8 bases. Trimming removed 10 bases from V and 9 bases from J; junction bases left unmatched: 12. Germline V gene data show CDR1 as SGHRS and CDR2 as YFSETQ. This CDR3 comprises 13 residues. This CDR3 is CAGAGLAGGEQFF. The DNA of the CDR3 is TGCGCCGGAGCGGGTCTTGCGGGGGGTGAGCAGTTCTTC.

This clonotype appeared many times. The rearrangement uses TRBV7-2 and TRBJ2-3; D is unresolved. Trimming removed 5 bases from V and 4 bases from J, with 7 bases in between. Germline V gives CDR1 SGHTA, CDR2 FQGNSA. This CDR3 is 12 amino acids long. The CDR3 spells CASSLRADTQYF. The CDR3 region has the DNA TGTGCCAGCAGCCTCCGGGCAGATACGCAGTATTTT.

The chain combines TRBV7-9 with TRBJ2-5, with 10 bases identical to TRBD2. The CDR3 runs 14 residues. Trimming at V came to 7 bases and at J to 2 bases, leaving 4 bases not matched to a gene. Looked up from germline, CDR1 is SEHNR and CDR2 is FQNEAQ (reference sequence). The CDR3 region has the DNA TGTGCCAGCACCGCTAGCGGGGGACAAGAGACCCAGTACTTC. It is translated as CASTASGGQETQYF.

V is TRBV28 and J is TRBJ2-7, with TRBD1 as a possible D gene (6 bases). The V gene's germline CDR1 is MDHEN and CDR2 SYDVKM. Trimming left V 6 bases short and J 5 bases short, with 17 bases between. This CDR3 is 14 amino acids long. For the CDR3, the DNA is TGTGCCAGCAGACCCTTGATAGGGGACAACGAGCAGTACGTC. The encoded protein is CASRPLIGDNEQYV.

This clonotype was recorded a few times. V gene TRBV28 combines with J gene TRBJ1-6, with 9 positions matching TRBD1. The CDR3 length is 15 residues. The V gene end was trimmed by 3 bases and the J gene end by 8 bases; junction bases not matched to a gene: 5. CDR1 and CDR2 from the germline V gene are MDHEN and SYDVKM. This CDR3 reads CASSLMTGGHSPLHF. The CDR3 DNA reads as TGTGCCAGCAGTTTGATGACAGGGGGTCATTCACCCCTCCACTTT.

This clonotype was counted a few times. V is TRBV20-1 and J is TRBJ2-7, with 7 positions matching TRBD1. Per the germline V gene, CDR1 is DFQATT and CDR2 is SNEGSKA (reference sequence). The length of the CDR3 is 12 residues. The V segment lost 5 bases and the J segment 6 bases; nucleotides outside the gene matches: 7. The CDR3 sequence: CSAGETGREQYV. CDR3 nucleotides: TGCAGTGCTGGCGAGACAGGGCGCGAGCAGTACGTC.

This rearrangement joins TRBV7-9 to TRBJ1-5; 10 bases agree with TRBD1. This CDR3 spans 14 amino acids. J lost 9 bases, V lost 4 bases, and 6 bases had no gene match. Germline V lookup: CDR1 SEHNR, CDR2 FQNEAQ (reference sequence). The CDR3 region is CASSSGQGEWPQHF. The CDR3 DNA reads as TGTGCCAGCAGCTCCGGACAGGGGGAATGGCCCCAGCATTTT.

The chain carries TRBV20-1 and TRBJ2-6; TRBD1 agrees at 8 bases. The CDR3 is 17 amino acids. CDR1 and CDR2 from the germline V gene are DFQATT and SNEGSKA (reference sequence). The V gene end was trimmed by 5 bases and the J gene end by 1 base; junction bases not matched to a gene: 10. This chain's CDR3 is CSAGDRGTGSGANVLTF. In DNA form, the CDR3 reads TGCAGTGCTGGCGACAGGGGCACTGGATCTGGGGCCAACGTCCTGACTTTC.

This clonotype was counted ten times or more. V gene TRBV5-1 combines with J gene TRBJ2-1; D is perhaps TRBD1 (5 bases). CDR3 size: 15 residues. Germline CDR1 reads SGHRS; CDR2 reads YFSETQ. Trimming pared 4 bases from V and 3 bases from J, leaving 14 bases between. The CDR3 bases are TGCGCCAGCAGCCTGACAGAGAAGGGCTACAATGAGCAGTTCTTC. It codes for CASSLTEKGYNEQFF.

This clonotype was found a few times. This chain joins TRBV7-2 and TRBJ1-1; no clear D gene. In germline, CDR1 is SGHTA, CDR2 FQGNSA. There are 13 residues in the CDR3. The V end was cut by 5 bases, the J end by 5 bases, with 12 bases between. This CDR3 reads CASSPGGVTEAFF. The DNA for the CDR3 is TGTGCCAGCAGCCCCGGAGGCGTAACTGAAGCTTTCTTT.